This TCR beta chain was sequenced during a study of T cell repertoires in cytomegalovirus infection. On the study more broadly: Public TCR beta signatures were indicative of both CMV infection and a matching HLA type. Study conclusions and caveats: Cumulated frequencies of public TCR beta families served to identify carriers of CMV plus the relevant HLA. Within the response measured ex vivo, HLA-C-restricted CMV-specific TCR beta clonotypes were dominant.

Using its own MiXCR run on the reads, TCRdb lists one record per CDR3 protein. The top ten hold 20% to 30% of the sample, which has approximately 500,000 distinct CDR3 sequences, 16% seen once. V shed 0 bases and J 5 bases; nucleotides not matched to a gene: 9. The CDR3 spans 17 residues. Germline V gene sequence: CDR1 LGHNA, CDR2 YNFKEQ. In its sample, this clonotype was seen many times. Its antigen is currently unknown. The TCR originated in a human donor in good health (CMV status not recorded). Some clones in this sample may be carry-over from other donors' samples. The sequencing input was CD8+ T cells from PBMCs. The chain carries TRBV4-2 and TRBJ2-4; TRBD1 matches at 8 bases. The CDR3 here is CASSQEKRTGPQNIQYF. The CDR3 region has the DNA TGTGCCAGCAGCCAAGAAAAGCGGACAGGGCCCCAAAACATTCAGTACTTC.